This is a list of T cell receptor beta chains from one sample in a study of response to subunit inactivated influenza vaccine. TCRdb independently ran MiXCR on the RT-PCR reads; one entry per CDR3 protein. The sample includes about 540,000 distinct CDR3 sequences, roughly 23% of them seen just once. These data were also filed under a second study, of T cells expressing NK-cell markers.

The sample was CD4+ T cells sorted from PBMCs, taken about 12 days after vaccination. Receptor source: a man over 45 who received an inactivated influenza vaccine. Both conserved end residues are part of each CDR3. Each record gives: V gene, clone size, J gene, CDR3 protein. Size is omitted from some rows. Given values are once, few, many or a class for expanded clones.

TRBV28	.	TRBJ2-3	CASSHYSGRRTDTQYF
TRBV29-1	.	TRBJ2-5	CSVGTVQETQYF
TRBV30	.	TRBJ1-1	CAWSLRGMNTEAFF
TRBV5-1	few	TRBJ2-1	CASSAQIGGARNEQFF
TRBV7-2	few	TRBJ2-5	CASSLEGWETQYF
TRBV12-3/TRBV12-4	.	TRBJ2-1	CASSPRLAGVKNEQFF
TRBV5-5	few	TRBJ1-5	CASSWGQGPNQPQHF
TRBV5-1	few	TRBJ1-1	CASSPQGLNAEAFF
TRBV4-3	once	TRBJ2-3	CASSQDKRPYTDTQYF
TRBV7-2	few	TRBJ1-4	CASISDRGREKLFF
TRBV20-1	few	TRBJ2-5	CSARAMGEETQYF
TRBV9	few	TRBJ2-1	CASSAGLAGENEQFF
TRBV13	.	TRBJ2-5	CASSIRLTSQETQYF
TRBV2	.	TRBJ1-1	CASSRLRDNTEAFF
TRBV7-8	few	TRBJ1-1	CASSTWTGGSSEAFF
TRBV4-3	.	TRBJ2-2	CASRPRSSPSDTGELFF
TRBV28	.	TRBJ2-7	CASSTGGSKSYEQYF
TRBV12-3/TRBV12-4	few	TRBJ1-5	CASSLVKGGGGSNQPQHF
TRBV4-3	few	TRBJ1-1	CASAVEGDTEAFF
TRBV6-1	few	TRBJ1-2	CASSDSANYGYTF
TRBV11-1	.	TRBJ2-1	CASSLGKRGGKQFF
TRBV7-9	.	TRBJ2-5	CASSSTLGGETQYF
TRBV20-1	.	TRBJ2-1	CSARLAGRVREQFF
TRBV7-9	few	TRBJ2-1	CASTLQGEQFF
TRBV6-2/TRBV6-3	.	TRBJ2-2	CASHRVHGELFF
TRBV6-2/TRBV6-3	.	TRBJ2-7	CASSYQGSEQYF
TRBV7-2	.	TRBJ1-1	CASSTGQGYTEAFF
TRBV7-2	few	TRBJ2-4	CASSPPMGGADLNIQYF
TRBV18	.	TRBJ2-3	CASSPPGGGDTQYF
TRBV10-3	.	TRBJ2-5	CATLAGSQETQYF
TRBV4-3	few	TRBJ1-4	CASSQGTDEKLFF
TRBV5-1	.	TRBJ1-1	CASSPPRMNTEAFF
TRBV18	.	TRBJ1-5	CASGHGGSEPQHF
TRBV5-1	.	TRBJ2-3	CASTVGSTDTQYF
TRBV3-1	many	TRBJ2-7	CASSQDSGTYEQYF
TRBV10-3	few	TRBJ2-6	CAIWDRGTGANVLTF
TRBV12-3/TRBV12-4	.	TRBJ2-7	CASSHYRLTETYEQYF
TRBV29-1	few	TRBJ2-7	CSVIGGRSYEQYF
TRBV3-1	.	TRBJ2-7	CASSLGLAGSEQYF
TRBV5-1	.	TRBJ2-5	CASSLQGSETQYF